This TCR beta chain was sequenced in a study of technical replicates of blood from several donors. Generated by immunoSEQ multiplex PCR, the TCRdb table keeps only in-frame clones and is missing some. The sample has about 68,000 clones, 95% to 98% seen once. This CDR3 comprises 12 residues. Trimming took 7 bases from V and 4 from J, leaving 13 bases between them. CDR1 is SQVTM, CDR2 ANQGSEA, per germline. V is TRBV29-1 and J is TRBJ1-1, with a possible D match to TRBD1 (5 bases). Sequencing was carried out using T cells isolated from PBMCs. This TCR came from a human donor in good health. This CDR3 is CSDGGGSTEAFF. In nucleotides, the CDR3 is TGCAGCGATGGTGGGGGGAGCACTGAAGCTTTCTTT.